These 9 T cell receptor beta chains were all obtained from the same sample, sequenced in a study of regulatory T cells in long-lasting Graves disease. Time point defined: newly diagnosed GD, antithyroid drugs for less than 3 months. The TCR library was prepared using RNA isolated from PBMCs. Arm-PCR of CDR3 regions with iRepertoire HTBI primers generated TCR beta libraries. From the multiplex PCR reads, TCRdb called clonotypes with MiXCR, one entry per CDR3 protein. This table holds some 450,000 distinct CDR3 sequences, around 17% found once. These data were also reused for a study on T cells in Graves' hyperthyroidism and ophthalmopathy.

The sample here was peripheral blood mononuclear cells (PBMCs), taken at new diagnosis, from a patient treated with antithyroid drugs. All receptors come from a woman in her thirties with Graves disease.

This clonotype was seen repeatedly, ten times or more. V gene TRBV11-2 combines with J gene TRBJ1-2; no clear D gene. Germline assignment: CDR1 SGHAT and CDR2 FQNNGV. This CDR3 spans 12 amino acids. V lost 5 bases and J 4 bases, leaving 8 bases between the germline ends. CDR3 region: CASSHLIYGYTF. CDR3 nucleotides: TGTGCCAGCAGCCACCTGATCTATGGCTACACCTTC.

There are many counts of this clonotype. The chain uses TRBV7-9 and TRBJ2-1; possibly TRBD2 for D (6 bases). Germline V CDR1 and CDR2: SEHNR, FQNEAQ (reference sequence). This CDR3 has 14 amino acids. Trimming took off 7 bases at V and 6 bases at J, with 16 bases between the two ends. CDR3 loop: CASKRELGGNEQFF. DNA for the CDR3: TGTGCCAGCAAGCGTGAGCTGGGAGGCAATGAGCAGTTCTTC.

The sample holds many counts of this clonotype. J is TRBJ1-1 and V is TRBV6-5; D possibly corresponds to TRBD1 (6 bases). CDR3 length: 14 amino acids. Trimming removed 1 base from V and 5 bases from J, with 11 bases in between. The V gene's germline CDR1 is MNHEY and CDR2 SVGAGI. CDR3 in amino acids: CASSYFRGRTEAFF. CDR3 DNA: TGTGCCAGCAGTTACTTCAGGGGCCGGACTGAAGCTTTCTTT.

J is TRBJ2-1 and V is TRBV20-1; D is possibly TRBD2 (5 bases). Trimming cost V 0 bases and J 1 base, with 13 bases left between them. The CDR3 has 16 residues. CDR1 is DFQATT and CDR2 is SNEGSKA in the germline V gene (reference sequence). CDR3 sequence (DNA): TGCAGTGCTAGAGATTGGAACGGGGAGTCCTACAATGAGCAGTTCTTC. Translated, it gives CSARDWNGESYNEQFF.

This clonotype was picked up many times. The chain is built from TRBV11-2 and TRBJ2-1; unclear D gene. V lost 2 bases and J lost 6, with 2 bases in between. Germline lookup yields CDR1 SGHAT and CDR2 FQNNGV. There are 11 residues in the CDR3. CDR3 sequence (DNA): TGTGCCAGCAGCTTATCCAATGAGCAGTTCTTC. Its protein is CASSLSNEQFF.

About this clonotype: This may arise from a read error, as a much more abundant clone is one base away. No conserved phenylalanine or tryptophan is present at the end of the CDR3, so a read error is the likely explanation. This rearrangement joins TRBV12-3 or TRBV12-4 to TRBJ1-2; D possibly corresponds to TRBD1 (5 bases). The CDR3 is 14 residues long. The V gene lost 7 bases and the J gene lost 3 bases, with 15 bases spanning the gap. CDR3 nucleotides: TGTGCCAGCACCCCACCGGGGGGGTACTATGGCTACACCTCC. It is translated as CASTPPGGYYGYTS.

The table lists this clonotype with many counts. The chain uses TRBV6-2 or TRBV6-3 and TRBJ2-5; D possibly corresponds to TRBD1 (5 bases). Germline V gene data show CDR1 as MNHEY and CDR2 as SVGEGT. V lost 6 bases, J lost 5 bases, and 19 bases lay in between. This CDR3 region has 15 residues. The CDR3 bases are TGTGCCAGCAGACAGGCCCACCGACCGTCGGAGACCCAGTACTTC. Translated, it gives CASRQAHRPSETQYF.

This clonotype has a handful of counts. V usage is TRBV20-1 and J usage is TRBJ1-2, with 7 bases fitting TRBD1. There are 12 residues in the CDR3. Trimming cost V 6 bases and J 3 bases; bases outside gene matches: 4. CDR1 and CDR2 (germline): DFQATT, SNEGSKA (reference sequence). The CDR3 here is CSAPGTDYGYTF. The CDR3 nucleotides are TGCAGTGCCCCCGGGACAGACTATGGCTACACCTTC.

The V call is TRBV4-3, the J call TRBJ2-1; 7 nucleotides line up with TRBD2. CDR1 LGHNA and CDR2 YSLEER come from the germline V gene. This CDR3 is built from 15 residues. The J segment lost 5 bases and the V segment lost 0 bases, leaving 4 bases of the junction unmatched. CDR3 residues: CASSQDFAGDNEQFF. The CDR3 DNA sequence: TGCGCCAGCAGCCAAGATTTTGCGGGGGACAATGAGCAGTTCTTC.